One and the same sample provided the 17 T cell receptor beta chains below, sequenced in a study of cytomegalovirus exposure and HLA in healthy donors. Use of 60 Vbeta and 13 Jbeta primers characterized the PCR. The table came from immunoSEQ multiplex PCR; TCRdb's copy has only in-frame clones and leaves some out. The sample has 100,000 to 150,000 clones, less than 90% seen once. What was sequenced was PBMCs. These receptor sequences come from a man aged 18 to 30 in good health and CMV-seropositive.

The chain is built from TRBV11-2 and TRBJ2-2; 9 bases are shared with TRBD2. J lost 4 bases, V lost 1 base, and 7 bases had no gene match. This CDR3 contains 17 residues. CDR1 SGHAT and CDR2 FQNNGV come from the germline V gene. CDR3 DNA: TGTGCCAGCAGCTTAGGCGGGGGGGCCCAGGTCACCGGGGAGCTGTTTTTT. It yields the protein CASSLGGGAQVTGELFF.

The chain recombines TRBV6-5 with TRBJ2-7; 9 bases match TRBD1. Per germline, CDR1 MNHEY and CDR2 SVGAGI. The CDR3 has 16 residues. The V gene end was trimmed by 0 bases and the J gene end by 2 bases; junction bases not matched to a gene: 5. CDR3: CASSYSMTGGAYEQYF. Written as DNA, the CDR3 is TGTGCCAGCAGTTACTCGATGACAGGGGGAGCCTACGAGCAGTACTTC.

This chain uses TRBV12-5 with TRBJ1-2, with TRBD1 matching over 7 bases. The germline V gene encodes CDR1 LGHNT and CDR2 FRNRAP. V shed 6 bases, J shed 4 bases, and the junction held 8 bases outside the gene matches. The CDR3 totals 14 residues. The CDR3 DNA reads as TGTGCTAGTGGCGCGACAGGGTGGGTCTATGGCTACACCTTC. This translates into CASGATGWVYGYTF.

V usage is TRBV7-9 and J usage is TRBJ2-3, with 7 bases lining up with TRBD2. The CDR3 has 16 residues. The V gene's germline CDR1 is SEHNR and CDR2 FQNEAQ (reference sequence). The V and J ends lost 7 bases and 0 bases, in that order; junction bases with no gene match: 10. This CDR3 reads CASIAGEGPSTDTQYF. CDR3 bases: TGTGCCAGCATCGCCGGGGAGGGGCCTAGCACAGATACGCAGTATTTT. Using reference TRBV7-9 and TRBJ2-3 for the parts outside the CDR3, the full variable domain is DTGVSQNPRHKITKRGQNVTFRCDPISEHNRLYWYRQTLGQGPEFLTYFQNEAQLEKSRLLSDRFSAERPKGSFSTLEIQRTEQGDSAMYLCASIAGEGPSTDTQYFGPGTRLTVL.

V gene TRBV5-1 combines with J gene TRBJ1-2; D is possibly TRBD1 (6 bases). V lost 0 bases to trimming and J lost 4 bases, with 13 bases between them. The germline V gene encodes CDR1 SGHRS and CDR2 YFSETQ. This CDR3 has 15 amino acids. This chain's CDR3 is CASSLVQGFAYGYTF. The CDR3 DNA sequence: TGCGCCAGCAGCTTGGTACAGGGCTTTGCCTATGGCTACACCTTC.

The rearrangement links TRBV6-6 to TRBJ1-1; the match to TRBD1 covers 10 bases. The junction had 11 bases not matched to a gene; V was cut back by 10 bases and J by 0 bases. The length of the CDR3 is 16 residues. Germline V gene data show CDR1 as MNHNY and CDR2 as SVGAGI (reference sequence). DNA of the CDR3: TGTGCCACCCGACAGGGGGCGGATAAATTGAACACTGAAGCTTTCTTT. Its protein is CATRQGADKLNTEAFF.

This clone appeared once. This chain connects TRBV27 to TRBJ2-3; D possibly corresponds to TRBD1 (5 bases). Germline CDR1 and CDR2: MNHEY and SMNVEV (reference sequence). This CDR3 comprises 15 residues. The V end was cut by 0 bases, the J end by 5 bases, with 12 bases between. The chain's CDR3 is CASSLSTSRGDTQYF. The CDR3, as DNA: TGTGCCAGCAGTTTATCGACTTCTAGGGGAGATACGCAGTATTTT.

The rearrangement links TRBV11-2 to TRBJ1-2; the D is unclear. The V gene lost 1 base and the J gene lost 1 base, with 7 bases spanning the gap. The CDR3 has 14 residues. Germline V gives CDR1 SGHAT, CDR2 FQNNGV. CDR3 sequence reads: CASSLGGDNYGYTF. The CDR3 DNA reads TGTGCCAGCAGCTTAGGAGGAGATAACTATGGCTACACCTTC.

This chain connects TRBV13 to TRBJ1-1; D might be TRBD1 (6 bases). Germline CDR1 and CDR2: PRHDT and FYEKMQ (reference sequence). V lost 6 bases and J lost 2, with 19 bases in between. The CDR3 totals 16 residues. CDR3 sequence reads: CASRREPGHPNTEAFF. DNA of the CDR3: TGTGCCAGCAGACGCGAACCGGGACACCCTAACACTGAAGCTTTCTTT.

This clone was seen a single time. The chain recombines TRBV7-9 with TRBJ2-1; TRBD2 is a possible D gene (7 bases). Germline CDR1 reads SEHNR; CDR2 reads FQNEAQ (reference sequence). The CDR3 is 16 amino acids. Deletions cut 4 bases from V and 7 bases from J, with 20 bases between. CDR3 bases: TGTGCCAGCAGCTCCTTCGAGGGGGGGCCTGGGAATGAGCAGTTCTTC. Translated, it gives CASSSFEGGPGNEQFF. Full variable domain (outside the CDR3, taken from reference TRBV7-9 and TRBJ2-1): DTGVSQNPRHKITKRGQNVTFRCDPISEHNRLYWYRQTLGQGPEFLTYFQNEAQLEKSRLLSDRFSAERPKGSFSTLEIQRTEQGDSAMYLCASSSFEGGPGNEQFFGPGTRLTVL.

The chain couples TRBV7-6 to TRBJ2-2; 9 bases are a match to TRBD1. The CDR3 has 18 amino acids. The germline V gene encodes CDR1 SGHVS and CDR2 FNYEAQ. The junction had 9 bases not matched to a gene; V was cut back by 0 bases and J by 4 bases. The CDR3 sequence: CASSLASQGAPGTGELFF. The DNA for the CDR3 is TGTGCCAGCAGCTTAGCGTCACAGGGGGCGCCGGGCACCGGGGAGCTGTTTTTT.

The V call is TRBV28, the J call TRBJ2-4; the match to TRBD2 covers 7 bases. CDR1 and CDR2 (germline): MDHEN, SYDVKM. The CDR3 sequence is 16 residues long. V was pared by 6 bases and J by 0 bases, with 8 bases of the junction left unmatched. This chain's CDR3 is CASRGEGTLAKNIQYF. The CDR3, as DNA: TGTGCCAGCAGGGGGGAGGGGACTTTAGCCAAAAACATTCAGTACTTC.

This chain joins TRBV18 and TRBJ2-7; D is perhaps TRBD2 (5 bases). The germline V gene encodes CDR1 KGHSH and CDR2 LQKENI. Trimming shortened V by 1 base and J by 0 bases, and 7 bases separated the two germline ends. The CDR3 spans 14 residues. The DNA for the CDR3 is TGTGCCAGCTCACCACGGGGAGACTCCTACGAGCAGTACTTC. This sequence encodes CASSPRGDSYEQYF. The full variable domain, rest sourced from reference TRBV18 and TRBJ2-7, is NAGVMQNPRHLVRRRGQEARLRCSPMKGHSHVYWYRQLPEEGLKFMVYLQKENIIDESGMPKERFSAEFPKEGPSILRIQQVVRGDSAAYFCASSPRGDSYEQYFGPGTRLTVT.

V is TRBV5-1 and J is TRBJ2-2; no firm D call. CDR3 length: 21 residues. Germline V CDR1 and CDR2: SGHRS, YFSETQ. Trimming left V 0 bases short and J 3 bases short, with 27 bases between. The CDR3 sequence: CASSLELRAPQKLYDTGELFF. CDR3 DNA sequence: TGCGCCAGCAGCTTGGAACTGAGAGCACCCCAAAAATTGTACGACACCGGGGAGCTGTTTTTT.

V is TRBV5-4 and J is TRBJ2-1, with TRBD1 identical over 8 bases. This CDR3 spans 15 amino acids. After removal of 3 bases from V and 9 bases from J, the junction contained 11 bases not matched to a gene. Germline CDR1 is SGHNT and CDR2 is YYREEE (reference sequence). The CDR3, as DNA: TGTGCCAGCAGCTCCACCGGGACAGGTCTCCCTGAGCAGTTCTTC. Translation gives CASSSTGTGLPEQFF.

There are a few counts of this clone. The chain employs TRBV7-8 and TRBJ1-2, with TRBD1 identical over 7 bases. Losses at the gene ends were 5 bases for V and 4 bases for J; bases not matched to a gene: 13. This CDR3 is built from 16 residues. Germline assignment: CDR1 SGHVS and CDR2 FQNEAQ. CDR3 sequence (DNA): TGTGCCAGCAGCCAAGAACGGACAGGAATACTCTATGGCTACACCTTC. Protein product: CASSQERTGILYGYTF.

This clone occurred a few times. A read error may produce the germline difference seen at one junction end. Here the CDR3 reads CSSSKLGNTIYF. CDR3 in DNA: TGTTCCAGCAGCAAGCTGGGCAACACCATATATTTT. The V gene is TRBV7-9, the J gene TRBJ1-3; D is ambiguous. From germline, CDR1 is SEHNR and CDR2 FQNEAQ (reference sequence). The CDR3 runs to 12 residues.